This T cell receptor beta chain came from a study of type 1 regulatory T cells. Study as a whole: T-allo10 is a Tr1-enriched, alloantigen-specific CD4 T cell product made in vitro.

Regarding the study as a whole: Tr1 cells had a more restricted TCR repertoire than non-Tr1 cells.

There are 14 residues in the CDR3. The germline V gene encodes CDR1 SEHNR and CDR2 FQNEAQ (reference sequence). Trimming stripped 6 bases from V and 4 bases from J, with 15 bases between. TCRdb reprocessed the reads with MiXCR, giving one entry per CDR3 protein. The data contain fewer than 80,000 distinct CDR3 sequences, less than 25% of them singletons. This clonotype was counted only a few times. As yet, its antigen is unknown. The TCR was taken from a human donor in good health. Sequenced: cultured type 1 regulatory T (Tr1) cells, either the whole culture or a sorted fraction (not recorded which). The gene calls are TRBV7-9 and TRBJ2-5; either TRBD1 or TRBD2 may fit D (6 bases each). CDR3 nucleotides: TGTGCCAGCAGTCCCCTAGGAGGGGGAGAGACCCAGTACTTC. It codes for CASSPLGGGETQYF. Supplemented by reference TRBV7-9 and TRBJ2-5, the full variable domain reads DTGVSQNPRHKITKRGQNVTFRCDPISEHNRLYWYRQTLGQGPEFLTYFQNEAQLEKSRLLSDRFSAERPKGSFSTLEIQRTEQGDSAMYLCASSPLGGGETQYFGPGTRLLVL.